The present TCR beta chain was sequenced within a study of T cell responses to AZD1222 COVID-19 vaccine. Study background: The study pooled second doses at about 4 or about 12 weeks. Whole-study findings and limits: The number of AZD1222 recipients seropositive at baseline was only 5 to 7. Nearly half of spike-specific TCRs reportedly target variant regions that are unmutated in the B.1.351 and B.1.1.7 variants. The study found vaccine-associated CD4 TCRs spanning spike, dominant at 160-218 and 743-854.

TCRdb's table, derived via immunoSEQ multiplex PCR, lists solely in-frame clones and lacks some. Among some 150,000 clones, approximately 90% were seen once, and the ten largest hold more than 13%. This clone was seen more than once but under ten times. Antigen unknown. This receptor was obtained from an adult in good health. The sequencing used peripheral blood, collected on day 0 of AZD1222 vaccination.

The CDR3 region has the DNA TGTGCCAGCAGTGATGCCCCGGGCTCCCCGGTTCAAGAGACCCAGTACTTC. It encodes CASSDAPGSPVQETQYF. The chain uses TRBV6-1 and TRBJ2-5; D is undetermined. The CDR3 is made up of 17 amino acids. Germline loops: CDR1 MNHNS, CDR2 SASEGT. Trimming cost V 3 bases and J 2 bases, with 19 bases left between them.